Detailed here is one T cell receptor (beta chain). This sample is drawn from a study of immune evolution from preneoplasia to lung adenocarcinoma. The germline V gene has CDR1 SGHTA and CDR2 FQGNSA. V lost 5 bases to trimming and J lost 4 bases; unmatched junction nucleotides: 3. The CDR3 runs 13 residues. Sequencing was performed with immunoSEQ multiplex PCR; in TCRdb, only in-frame clones are kept and a portion is missing. The sample holds about 16,000 clones, around nine tenths seen once. The chain is built from TRBV7-2 and TRBJ1-2; the match to TRBD1 covers 8 bases. Sequenced: FFPE invasive lung adenocarcinoma tissue. The origin of this receptor is an older person with invasive lung adenocarcinoma. CDR3 bases: TGTGCCAGCAGCCTGGACAGGGTCTATGGCTACACCTTC. Its translation: CASSLDRVYGYTF.